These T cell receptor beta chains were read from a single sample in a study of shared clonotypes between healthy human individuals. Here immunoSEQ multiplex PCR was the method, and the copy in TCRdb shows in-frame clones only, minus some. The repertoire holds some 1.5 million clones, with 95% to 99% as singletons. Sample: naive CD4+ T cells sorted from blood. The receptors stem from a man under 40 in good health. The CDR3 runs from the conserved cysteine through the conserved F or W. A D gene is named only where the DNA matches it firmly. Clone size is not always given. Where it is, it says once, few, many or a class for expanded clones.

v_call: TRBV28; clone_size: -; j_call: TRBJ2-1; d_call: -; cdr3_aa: CASIFGGASYNEQFF; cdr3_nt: TGTGCCAGCATCTTCGGGGGTGCCTCCTACAATGAGCAGTTCTTC
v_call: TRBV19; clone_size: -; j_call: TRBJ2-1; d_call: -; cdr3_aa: CASSPTGRDLVF; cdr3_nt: TGTGCCAGTAGCCCAACCGGTAGGGATCTGGTCTTC
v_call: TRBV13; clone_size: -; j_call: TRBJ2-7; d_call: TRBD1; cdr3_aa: CASSLGDRDEQYF; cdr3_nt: TGTGCCAGCAGCTTAGGGGACAGGGACGAGCAGTACTTC
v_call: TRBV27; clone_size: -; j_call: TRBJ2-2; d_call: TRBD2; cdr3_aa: CASQTSGLGTGELFF; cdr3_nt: TGTGCCAGCCAAACTAGCGGGCTTGGCACCGGGGAGCTGTTTTTT
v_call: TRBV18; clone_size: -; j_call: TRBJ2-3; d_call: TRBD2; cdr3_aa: CASSPGLAGADTQYF; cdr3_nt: TGTGCCAGCTCACCGGGACTAGCGGGCGCAGATACGCAGTATTTT
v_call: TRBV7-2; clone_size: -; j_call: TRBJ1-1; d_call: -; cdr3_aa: CASSLAGWTEAFF; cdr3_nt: TGTGCCAGCAGCTTAGCCGGGTGGACTGAAGCTTTCTTT
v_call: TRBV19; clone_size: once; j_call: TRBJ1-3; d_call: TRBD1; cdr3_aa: CASSTQGAAAGNTIYF; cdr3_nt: TGTGCCAGTAGCACACAGGGGGCTGCAGCTGGAAACACCATATATTTT
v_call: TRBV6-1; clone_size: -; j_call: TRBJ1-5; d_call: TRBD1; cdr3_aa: CASSSLGTVNQPQHF; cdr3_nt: TGTGCCAGCAGCTCCCTCGGGACAGTCAATCAGCCCCAGCATTTT
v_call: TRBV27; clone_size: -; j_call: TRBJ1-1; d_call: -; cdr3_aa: CASSLEWNTEAFF; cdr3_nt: TGTGCCAGCAGTTTGGAATGGAACACTGAAGCTTTCTTT
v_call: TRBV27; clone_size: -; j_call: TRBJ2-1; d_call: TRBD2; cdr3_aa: CASRASGRYNEQFF; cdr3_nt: TGTGCCAGCAGAGCTAGCGGGAGGTACAATGAGCAGTTCTTC
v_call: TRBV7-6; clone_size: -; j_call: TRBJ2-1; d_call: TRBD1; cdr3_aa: CASSLGGQAYNEQFF; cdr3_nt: TGTGCCAGCAGCTTAGGTGGACAGGCCTACAATGAGCAGTTCTTC
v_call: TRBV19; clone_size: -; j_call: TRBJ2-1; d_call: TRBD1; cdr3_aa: CASSIQGAMVNEQFF; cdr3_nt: TGTGCCAGTAGTATACAGGGGGCCATGGTCAATGAGCAGTTCTTC
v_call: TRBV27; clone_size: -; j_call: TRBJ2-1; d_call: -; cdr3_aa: CASSLYPGSPSGSYNEQFF; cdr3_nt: TGTGCCAGCAGTTTATATCCGGGATCCCCGTCCGGCTCCTACAATGAGCAGTTCTTC
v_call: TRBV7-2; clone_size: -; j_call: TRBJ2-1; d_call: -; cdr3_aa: CASSPGKYNEQFF; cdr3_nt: TGTGCCAGCAGCCCTGGGAAGTACAATGAGCAGTTCTTC
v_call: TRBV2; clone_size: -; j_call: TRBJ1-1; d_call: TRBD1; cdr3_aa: CASSLTGAEAFF; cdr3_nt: TGTGCCAGCAGTCTGACAGGGGCTGAAGCTTTCTTT
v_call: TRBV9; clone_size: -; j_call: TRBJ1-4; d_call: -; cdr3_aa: CASSVGSGSEKLFF; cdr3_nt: TGTGCCAGCAGCGTAGGCTCAGGGTCTGAAAAACTGTTTTTT
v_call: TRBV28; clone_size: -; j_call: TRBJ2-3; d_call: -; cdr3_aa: CASSFLGTLSTDTQYF; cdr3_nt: TGTGCCAGCAGTTTTTTAGGGACGCTGAGCACAGATACGCAGTATTTT
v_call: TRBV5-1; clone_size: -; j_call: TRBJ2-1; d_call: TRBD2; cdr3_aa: CASSLALRTSGPVQFNEQFF; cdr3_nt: TGCGCCAGCAGCTTGGCCCTTAGGACTAGCGGGCCGGTCCAATTCAATGAGCAGTTCTTC
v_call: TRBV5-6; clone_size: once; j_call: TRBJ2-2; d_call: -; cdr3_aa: CASSWGEVRLNTGELFF; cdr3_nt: TGTGCCAGCAGCTGGGGCGAGGTGAGACTCAACACCGGGGAGCTGTTTTTT
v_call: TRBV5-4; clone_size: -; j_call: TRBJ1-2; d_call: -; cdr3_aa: CASSSTPGLLYGYTF; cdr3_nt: TGTGCCAGCAGCTCTACGCCGGGACTACTTTATGGCTACACCTTC
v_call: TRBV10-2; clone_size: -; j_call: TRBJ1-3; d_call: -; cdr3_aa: CASSEYSTTRNTIYF; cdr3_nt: TGCGCCAGCAGTGAGTACAGCACGACCAGAAACACCATATATTTT
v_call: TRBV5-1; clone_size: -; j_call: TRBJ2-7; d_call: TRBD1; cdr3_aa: CASSLEWTGNEQYF; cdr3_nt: TGCGCCAGCAGCTTGGAATGGACAGGGAACGAGCAGTACTTC
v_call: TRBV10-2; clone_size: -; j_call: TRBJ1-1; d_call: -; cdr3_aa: CASSAPDAGTEAFF; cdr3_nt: TGCGCCAGCAGCGCCCCGGACGCGGGCACTGAAGCTTTCTTT
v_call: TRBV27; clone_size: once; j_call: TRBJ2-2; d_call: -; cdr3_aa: CASSLRSATVKNTGELFF; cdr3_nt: TGTGCCAGCAGCCTGCGCTCGGCGACAGTGAAGAACACCGGGGAGCTGTTTTTT
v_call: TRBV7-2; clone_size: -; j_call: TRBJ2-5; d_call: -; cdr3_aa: CASSAQVRDQETQYF; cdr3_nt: TGTGCCAGCAGCGCCCAAGTCCGGGACCAAGAGACCCAGTACTTC
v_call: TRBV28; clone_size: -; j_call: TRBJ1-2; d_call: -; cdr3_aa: CASSRLGVGYGYTF; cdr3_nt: TGTGCCAGCAGCAGGCTGGGGGTTGGCTATGGCTACACCTTC
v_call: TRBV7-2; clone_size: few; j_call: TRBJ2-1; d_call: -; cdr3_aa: CASSLANEQFF; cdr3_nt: TGTGCCAGCAGCTTAGCCAATGAGCAGTTCTTC
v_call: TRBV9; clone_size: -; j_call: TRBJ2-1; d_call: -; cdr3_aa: CASSPSSYNEQFF; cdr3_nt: TGTGCCAGCAGTCCTAGCTCCTACAATGAGCAGTTCTTC
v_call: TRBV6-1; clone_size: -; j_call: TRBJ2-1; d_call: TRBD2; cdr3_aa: CASSGLAAYNEQFF; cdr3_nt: TGTGCCAGCTCGGGACTAGCGGCCTACAATGAGCAGTTCTTC
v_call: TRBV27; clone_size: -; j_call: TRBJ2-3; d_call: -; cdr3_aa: CASKWAGQNTDTQYF; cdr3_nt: TGTGCCAGTAAATGGGCGGGACAGAACACAGATACGCAGTATTTT
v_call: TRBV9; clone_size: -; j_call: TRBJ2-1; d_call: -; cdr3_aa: CASSVRDTPSYNEQFF; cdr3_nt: TGTGCCAGCAGCGTCCGGGACACACCTTCCTACAATGAGCAGTTCTTC
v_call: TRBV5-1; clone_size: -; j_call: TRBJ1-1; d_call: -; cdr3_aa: CASGTTAALNTEAFF; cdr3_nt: TGCGCCAGTGGGACGACGGCAGCTTTGAACACTGAAGCTTTCTTT
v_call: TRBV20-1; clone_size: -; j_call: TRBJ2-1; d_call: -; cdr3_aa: CSARVSTNGVF; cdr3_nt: TGCAGTGCTAGAGTGAGCACCAACGGGGTCTTC
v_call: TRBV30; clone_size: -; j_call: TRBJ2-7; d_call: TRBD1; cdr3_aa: CAWSGTGTSAYEQYF; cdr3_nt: TGTGCCTGGAGTGGGACAGGGACGTCCGCCTACGAGCAGTACTTC
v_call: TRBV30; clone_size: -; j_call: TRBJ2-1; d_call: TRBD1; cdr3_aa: CAWSRTGHNEQFF; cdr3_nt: TGTGCCTGGTCCAGGACAGGGCACAATGAGCAGTTCTTC
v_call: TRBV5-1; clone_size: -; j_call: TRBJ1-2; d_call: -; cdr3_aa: CASSLAGENYGYTF; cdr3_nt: TGCGCCAGCAGCTTGGCCGGCGAAAACTATGGCTACACCTTC
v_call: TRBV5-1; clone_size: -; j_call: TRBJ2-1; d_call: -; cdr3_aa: CASSADRNPYNEQFF; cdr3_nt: TGCGCCAGCAGCGCAGACAGGAATCCCTACAATGAGCAGTTCTTC
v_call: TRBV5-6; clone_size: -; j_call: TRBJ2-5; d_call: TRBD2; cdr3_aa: CASSWGLAVQETQYF; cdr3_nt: TGTGCCAGCAGCTGGGGACTAGCGGTCCAAGAGACCCAGTACTTC
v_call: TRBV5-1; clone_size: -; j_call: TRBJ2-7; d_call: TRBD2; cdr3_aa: CASSWGLAGDSYEQYF; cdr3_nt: TGCGCCAGCAGCTGGGGATTAGCGGGAGATAGCTACGAGCAGTACTTC
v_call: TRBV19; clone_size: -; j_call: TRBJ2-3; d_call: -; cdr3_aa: CASSPLGREDGDTQYF; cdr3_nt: TGTGCCAGTAGTCCCCTCGGCAGGGAGGATGGAGATACGCAGTATTTT
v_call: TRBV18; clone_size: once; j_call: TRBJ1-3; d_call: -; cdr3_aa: CASSPSSRDSGNTIYF; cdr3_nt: TGTGCCAGCTCACCCAGTAGCAGGGACTCTGGAAACACCATATATTTT
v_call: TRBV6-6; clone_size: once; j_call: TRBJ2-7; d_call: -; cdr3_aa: CASKLDVSSYEQYF; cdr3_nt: TGTGCCAGCAAGTTAGACGTCAGCTCCTACGAGCAGTACTTC
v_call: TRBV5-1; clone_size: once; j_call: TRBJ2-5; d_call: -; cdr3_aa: CASSLGAYQETQYF; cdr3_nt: TGCGCCAGCAGCTTGGGGGCATACCAAGAGACCCAGTACTTC
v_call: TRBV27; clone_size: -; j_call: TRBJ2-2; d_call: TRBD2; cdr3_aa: CASRRTSGKAGELFF; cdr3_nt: TGTGCCAGCAGGCGGACTAGCGGGAAAGCCGGGGAGCTGTTTTTT
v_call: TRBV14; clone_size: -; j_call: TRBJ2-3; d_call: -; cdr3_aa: CASSQSGGASTDTQYF; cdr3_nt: TGTGCCAGCAGCCAGTCAGGCGGCGCTAGCACAGATACGCAGTATTTT
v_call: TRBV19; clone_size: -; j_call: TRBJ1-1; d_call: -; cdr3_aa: CASSLGRMNTEAFF; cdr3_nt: TGTGCCAGTAGCCTGGGACGGATGAACACTGAAGCTTTCTTT
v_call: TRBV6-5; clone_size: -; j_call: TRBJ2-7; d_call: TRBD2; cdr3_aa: CASSYWTSGSSGEQYF; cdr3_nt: TGTGCCAGCAGTTATTGGACTAGCGGGAGTTCTGGCGAGCAGTACTTC
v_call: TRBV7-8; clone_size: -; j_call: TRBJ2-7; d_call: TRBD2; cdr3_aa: CASSSPGGWYEQYF; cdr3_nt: TGTGCCAGCAGCTCCCCGGGGGGGTGGTACGAGCAGTACTTC
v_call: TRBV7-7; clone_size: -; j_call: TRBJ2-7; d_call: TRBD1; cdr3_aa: CASSFSGQGGEQYF; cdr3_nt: TGTGCCAGCAGCTTCTCAGGACAGGGAGGCGAGCAGTACTTC